These 16 T cell receptor beta chains were all obtained from the same sample, sequenced in a study of cytotoxic CD8 clonotypes in ibrutinib-treated CLL (dated by TCRdb to about 2021). The intended sense of this specimen's time point label: roughly 12 months on ibrutinib. The library was made by the immunoSEQ multiplex PCR assay. Not all clones reach the TCRdb copy of this immuneACCESS table, which keeps in-frame sequences only. Checked studies attribute under half of the gap to unresolved V genes and leave the rest unexplained. Counted in this sample were some 150,000 clones; 77% of them appeared once. Jointly, the top ten make up approximately 28% of the sample. The sequences come from PBMCs, collected after 12 months of ibrutinib treatment. The receptors here all came from a human donor with chronic lymphocytic leukemia.

V is TRBV28 and J is TRBJ1-5; maybe TRBD1 (5 bases). Germline-derived CDR1 and CDR2 are MDHEN and SYDVKM. Trimming removed 1 base at V and 1 base at J, with 20 bases between. The CDR3 length is 19 residues. As DNA, the CDR3 is TGTGCCAGCAGTTTATCGAGGCAGGGTCAATTTAAGAGCAATCAGCCCCAGCATTTT. Translated: CASSLSRQGQFKSNQPQHF.

This clone was detected only once. The chain uses TRBV5-1 and TRBJ1-4; D unresolved. V dropped 0 bases and J dropped 5 bases, with 17 bases sitting between them. CDR3 length equals 17 residues. Per germline, CDR1 SGHRS and CDR2 YFSETQ. The CDR3 spells CASSLARTADHNEKLFF. CDR3 DNA sequence: TGCGCCAGCAGCTTGGCCCGGACGGCCGACCACAATGAAAAACTGTTTTTT.

The chain uses TRBV19 and TRBJ2-1; the match to TRBD2 covers 7 bases. The CDR3 consists of 15 residues. CDR1 and CDR2 (germline): LNHDA, SQIVND (reference sequence). V gave up 0 bases and J gave up 8 bases; unmatched junction bases: 7. This CDR3 reads CASSIDRGVGDEQFF. CDR3 bases: TGTGCCAGTAGTATAGATCGGGGGGTTGGGGATGAGCAGTTCTTC.

J is TRBJ1-5 and V is TRBV6-5; D may be TRBD1 (5 bases). Trimming shortened V by 10 bases and J by 6 bases, and 19 bases separated the two germline ends. Germline V CDR1 and CDR2: MNHEY, SVGAGI. This CDR3 spans 14 amino acids. CDR3 in amino acids: CATRRGGASQPQHF. CDR3 sequence (DNA): TGTGCCACCCGTCGAGGCGGGGCTTCTCAGCCCCAGCATTTT.

The gene calls are TRBV23-1 and TRBJ1-2; TRBD1 matches 10 bases. TRBV23-1 is treated as an ORF (open reading frame) with a function not yet certain. This CDR3 is built from 20 residues. V lost 0 bases to trimming and J lost 5 bases; unmatched junction nucleotides: 18. The CDR3 DNA follows: TGCGCCAGCAGTCAATCGGGCAGGTATTGGTGGACAGGGGGAAAGTATGGCTACACCTTC. Translating it yields CASSQSGRYWWTGGKYGYTF.

This clone was seen once. CDR3 coding DNA: TGTGCCAGCAGCAGACAGGGGGGCACCGGGGAGCTGTTTTTT. Translated: CASSRQGGTGELFF. The rearrangement joins TRBV28 to TRBJ2-2, with 9 bases matching TRBD1. Germline values: CDR1 MDHEN, CDR2 SYDVKM. This CDR3 is 14 amino acids long. The ends lost 6 bases at V and 4 bases at J; junction bases unmatched: 3.

The chain joins TRBV7-9 to TRBJ2-1; 10 bases are shared with TRBD2. In germline, CDR1 is SEHNR, CDR2 FQNEAQ (reference sequence). The CDR3 is 15 residues long. Trimming removed 5 bases from V and 5 bases from J; junction bases left unmatched: 6. CDR3: CASSISSGGHNEQFF. The CDR3 DNA is TGTGCCAGCAGCATCTCTAGCGGGGGCCACAATGAGCAGTTCTTC.

The J gene is TRBJ2-3, the V gene TRBV6-4, with 11 nucleotides matching TRBD1. The germline V gene has CDR1 MRHNA and CDR2 SNTAGT. V dropped 6 bases and J dropped 4; count of bases not matched to a gene: 3. CDR3 size: 14 residues. The CDR3 reads CASSKGQGADTQYF. The CDR3 DNA reads as TGTGCCAGCAGCAAGGGACAGGGGGCAGATACGCAGTATTTT.

The chain couples TRBV28 to TRBJ2-1; D ambiguous. The CDR3 extends over 14 amino acids. The V gene lost 3 bases and the J gene lost 3 bases, with 9 bases spanning the gap. The germline CDR1 and CDR2 sequences are MDHEN and SYDVKM. The CDR3 region has the DNA TGTGCCAGCAGTTTGGCGGCAGGCTACAATGAGCAGTTCTTC. This translates into CASSLAAGYNEQFF. Variable domain in full (rest from reference TRBV28 and TRBJ2-1): DVKVTQSSRYLVKRTGEKVFLECVQDMDHENMFWYRQDPGLGLRLIYFSYDVKMKEKGDIPEGYSVSREKKERFSLILESASTNQTSMYLCASSLAAGYNEQFFGPGTRLTVL.

The rearrangement joins TRBV11-3 to TRBJ1-6, with D perhaps matching TRBD1 (6 bases). Germline CDR1 and CDR2: SGHNT and YENEEA. CDR3 length: 14 amino acids. The ends were cut back, 6 bases at V and 9 bases at J, with 15 bases in the middle. CDR3 residues: CASSVQGSGSPLHF. CDR3 DNA: TGTGCCAGCAGTGTACAGGGTAGTGGTTCACCCCTCCACTTT. Using reference TRBV11-3 and TRBJ1-6 for the parts outside the CDR3, the full variable domain is EAGVVQSPRYKIIEKKQPVAFWCNPISGHNTLYWYLQNLGQGPELLIRYENEEAVDDSQLPKDRFSAERLKGVDSTLKIQPAELGDSAVYLCASSVQGSGSPLHFGNGTRLTVT.

This chain connects TRBV15 to TRBJ2-2; 7 bases map to TRBD2. CDR1 LNHNV and CDR2 YYDKDF come from the germline V gene (reference sequence). The length of the CDR3 is 17 residues. With V trimmed by 5 bases and J by 7 bases, 16 bases remained unmatched. This chain's CDR3 is CATSWRIGLGYGGELFF. The CDR3 DNA sequence: TGTGCCACCAGCTGGCGGATCGGACTAGGTTACGGCGGGGAGCTGTTTTTT.

The rearrangement joins TRBV9 to TRBJ2-7; a possible D gene is TRBD1 (6 bases). V dropped 4 bases and J dropped 1 base, with 15 bases sitting between them. Germline V gives CDR1 SGDLS, CDR2 YYNGEE. The CDR3 runs to 15 residues. CDR3 DNA sequence: TGTGCCAGCAGCCCCCGAGGGGGTAGGTCCTACGAGCAGTACTTC. Its translation: CASSPRGGRSYEQYF.

The chain uses TRBV19 and TRBJ2-1; D ambiguous. The V end lost 3 bases, the J end lost 1 base, and 13 bases lay between the germline ends. The CDR3 covers 16 residues. Per germline, CDR1 LNHDA and CDR2 SQIVND (reference sequence). The CDR3 sequence: CASSILLPFSYNEQFF. Written as DNA, the CDR3 is TGTGCCAGTAGTATTTTACTACCGTTTTCCTACAATGAGCAGTTCTTC.

V usage is TRBV6-1 and J usage is TRBJ2-5; 7 nucleotides align to TRBD2. The CDR3 runs 14 residues. Germline V CDR1 and CDR2: MNHNS, SASEGT. V lost 4 bases and J lost 2; bases outside the gene matches: 4. CDR3 sequence (DNA): TGTGCCAGCAGTGCTGGACTAGTTCAAGAGACCCAGTACTTC. Translating gives CASSAGLVQETQYF.

This clone has a single count. The chain uses TRBV27 and TRBJ2-5; 14 bases fit TRBD2. The V and J ends lost 6 bases and 9 bases, in that order; junction bases with no gene match: 9. CDR3 length: 15 residues. Per the germline V gene, CDR1 is MNHEY and CDR2 is SMNVEV (reference sequence). CDR3 sequence (DNA): TGTGCCAGCAGAATCCCGGGACTAGCGGGAGCTCCCCAGTACTTC. This sequence encodes CASRIPGLAGAPQYF.

This clone was recorded once. The chain employs TRBV6-7 and TRBJ2-5, with 10 bases lining up with TRBD1. TRBV6-7 is identified as an open reading frame with a role that is uncertain. V dropped 1 base and J dropped 6; count of bases not matched to a gene: 5. CDR3 size: 15 residues. CDR3 bases: TGTGCCAGCAGTTACTGGGGACAGGGGTTGCAGACCCAGTACTTC. This gives the protein CASSYWGQGLQTQYF.